The entry that follows covers one T cell receptor (beta chain) sequence. Its antigen is unidentified. Trimming took 1 base from V and 8 from J, leaving 23 bases between them. CDR3 size: 18 residues. Germline assignment: CDR1 MGHRA and CDR2 YSYEKL. This specimen belongs to a study of human T cells and chemical hapten exposure. Study observations and caveats: Once DPC sensitization occurred, TCRs above 1 in 1000 frequency showed no change.

MiXCR was run by TCRdb on the RACE reads, yielding one entry per CDR3 protein. The sample has 100,000 to 150,000 distinct CDR3 sequences, around 8.3% seen once. As for time point: healthy volunteer bleed at 2 weeks. Unfractionated whole blood served as the source for total RNA extraction. The sequence derives from a male donor in good health. Some clones in this sample may be carry-over from other donors' samples. The specimen sequenced was whole blood. V usage is TRBV4-1 and J usage is TRBJ1-4; D is possibly TRBD1 (5 bases). The CDR3 sequence is CASSQVSGATEALEKLFF. The DNA for the CDR3 is TGCGCCAGCAGCCAAGTCTCTGGGGCCACGGAGGCCCTCGAAAAACTGTTTTTT.